This T cell receptor (beta chain) was obtained from a study of T cells in narcolepsy. Overall study: Enrolled donors included narcolepsy type 1 or type 2 patients and healthy controls.

The study, taken as a whole, reports: Autoreactive clonotypes reportedly recurred in blood of same and different patients, not controls.

About this clone itself: Its antigen is unknown.

Data came from immunoSEQ multiplex PCR; TCRdb stores just in-frame clones and leaves some out. The table shows some 33,000 clones, with 75% to 90% occurring only once. Germline V gene data show CDR1 as SNHLY and CDR2 as FYNNEI. The CDR3 consists of 15 residues. Trimming took off 3 bases at V and 0 bases at J, with 9 bases between the two ends. The origin of this receptor is a human donor with narcolepsy. This chain joins TRBV2 and TRBJ2-1; D call uncertain. Sequenced: CD45RA- memory CD4+ T cells from PBMCs. CDR3 sequence: CASSENVPSYNEQFF. The CDR3 DNA reads TGTGCCAGCAGTGAGAACGTACCCTCCTACAATGAGCAGTTCTTC.